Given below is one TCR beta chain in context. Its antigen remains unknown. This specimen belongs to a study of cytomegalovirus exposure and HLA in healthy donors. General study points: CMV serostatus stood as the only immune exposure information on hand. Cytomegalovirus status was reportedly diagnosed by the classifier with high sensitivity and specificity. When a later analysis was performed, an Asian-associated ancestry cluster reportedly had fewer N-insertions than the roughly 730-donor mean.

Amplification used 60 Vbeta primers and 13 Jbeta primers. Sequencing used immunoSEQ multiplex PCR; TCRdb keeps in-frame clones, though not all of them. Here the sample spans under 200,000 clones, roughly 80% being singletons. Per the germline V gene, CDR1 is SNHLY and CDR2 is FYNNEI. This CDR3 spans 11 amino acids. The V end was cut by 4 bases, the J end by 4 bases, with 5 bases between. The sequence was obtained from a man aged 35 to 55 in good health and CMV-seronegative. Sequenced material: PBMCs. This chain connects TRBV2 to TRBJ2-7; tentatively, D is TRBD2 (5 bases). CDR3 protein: CASSGGYEQYF. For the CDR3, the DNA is TGTGCCAGCAGTGGAGGGTACGAGCAGTACTTC.